This T cell receptor beta chain was sequenced in a study of cytomegalovirus exposure and HLA in healthy donors. The PCR was carried out with 60 Vbeta primers and 13 Jbeta primers. Only in-frame clones appear in the TCRdb table, and some are missing; sequencing was by immunoSEQ multiplex PCR. Of roughly 160,000 clones in the sample, 60% to 85% were seen once. The V end lost 0 bases, the J end lost 8 bases, and 14 bases lay between the germline ends. The CDR3 totals 14 residues. Germline V gene lookup returns CDR1 SGHNT and CDR2 YYREEE (reference sequence). The chain combines TRBV5-4 with TRBJ1-2; TRBD1 is a possible D gene (6 bases). This sequence was found in a man between 45 and 60 years old in good health and CMV-seropositive. The sample consisted of PBMCs. The CDR3 DNA reads as TGTGCCAGCAGCTTGGAAGCAGGGGTGAGAGGCTACACCTTC. This encodes CASSLEAGVRGYTF.